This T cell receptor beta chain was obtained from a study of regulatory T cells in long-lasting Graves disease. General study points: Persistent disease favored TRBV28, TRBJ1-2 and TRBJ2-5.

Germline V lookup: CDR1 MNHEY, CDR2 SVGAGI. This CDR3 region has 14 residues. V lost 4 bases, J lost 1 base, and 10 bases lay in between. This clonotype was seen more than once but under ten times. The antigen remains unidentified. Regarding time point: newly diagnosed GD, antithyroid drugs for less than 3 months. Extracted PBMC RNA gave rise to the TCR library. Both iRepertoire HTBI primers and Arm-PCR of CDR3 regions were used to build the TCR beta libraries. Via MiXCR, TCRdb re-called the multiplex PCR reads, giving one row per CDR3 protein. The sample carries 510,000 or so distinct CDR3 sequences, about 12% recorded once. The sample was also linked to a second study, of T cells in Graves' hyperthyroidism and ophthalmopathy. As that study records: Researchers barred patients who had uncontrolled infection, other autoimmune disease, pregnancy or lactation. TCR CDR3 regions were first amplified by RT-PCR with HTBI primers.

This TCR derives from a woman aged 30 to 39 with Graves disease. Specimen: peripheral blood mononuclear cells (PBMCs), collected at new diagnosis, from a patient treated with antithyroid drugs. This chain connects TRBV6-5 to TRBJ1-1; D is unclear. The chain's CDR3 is CASSWVTPNTEAFF. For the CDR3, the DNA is TGTGCCAGCAGTTGGGTGACACCGAACACTGAAGCTTTCTTT.